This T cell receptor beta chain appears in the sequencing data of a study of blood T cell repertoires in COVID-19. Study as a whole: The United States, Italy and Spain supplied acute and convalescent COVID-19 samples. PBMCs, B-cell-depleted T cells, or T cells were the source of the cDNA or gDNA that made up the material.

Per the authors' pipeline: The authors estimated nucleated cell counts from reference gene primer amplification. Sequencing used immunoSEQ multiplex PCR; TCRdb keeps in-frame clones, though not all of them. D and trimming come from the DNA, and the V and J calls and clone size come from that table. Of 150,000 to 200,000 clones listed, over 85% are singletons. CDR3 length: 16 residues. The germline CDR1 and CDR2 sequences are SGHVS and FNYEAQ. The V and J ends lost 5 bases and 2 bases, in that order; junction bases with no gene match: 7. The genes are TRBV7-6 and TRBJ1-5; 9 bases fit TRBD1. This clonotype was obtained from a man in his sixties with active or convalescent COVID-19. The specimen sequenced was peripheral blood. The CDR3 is CASSARTGVGNQPQHF. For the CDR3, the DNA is TGTGCCAGCAGCGCCCGGACAGGGGTTGGCAATCAGCCCCAGCATTTT.